The 12 T cell receptor beta chains in this list originate from one sample, sequenced in a study of blood T cells in healthy people across ages. PCR was performed a second time for roughly 7 to 12 cycles using a sample-barcoded 5' primer and a J-beta primer mix. Each CDR3 protein gets one entry after TCRdb re-called the 5' RACE reads with MiXCR. Of around 1.7 million distinct CDR3 sequences listed, roughly 27% are singletons. The specimen was blood. All receptors derive from a woman aged 25 to 39 in good health.

The V call is TRBV27, the J call TRBJ2-7, with D possibly called TRBD1 or TRBD2 (5 bases each). This CDR3 contains 15 residues. Trimming cost V 3 bases and J 4 bases, with 16 bases left between them. Germline CDR1 and CDR2: MNHEY and SMNVEV (reference sequence). This CDR3 reads CASSFLGERGYEQYF. The DNA for the CDR3 is TGTGCCAGCAGTTTCTTGGGGGAGAGAGGTTACGAGCAGTACTTC.

The chain combines TRBV28 with TRBJ2-2; 9 bases are shared with TRBD1. The CDR3 spans 16 residues. From germline, CDR1 is MDHEN and CDR2 SYDVKM. After removal of 7 bases from V and 8 bases from J, the junction contained 14 bases not matched to a gene. For the CDR3, the DNA is TGTGCCAGCAACCTGCCGGGACAGGGTCTTTGGGGGGAGCTGTTTTTT. Translated: CASNLPGQGLWGELFF.

This clonotype was found many times. CDR3 nucleotide sequence: TGTGCCAGCAGACGGACAGGGGGGGGAGAGACCCAGTACTTC. Amino acid sequence: CASRRTGGGETQYF. This sequence joins TRBV6-1 and TRBJ2-5; 10 bases match TRBD1. There are 14 residues in the CDR3. Germline CDR1 is MNHNS and CDR2 is SASEGT. Trimming at V came to 6 bases and at J to 4 bases, leaving 5 bases not matched to a gene.

The J gene is TRBJ2-2, the V gene TRBV12-3 or TRBV12-4; 8 bases agree with TRBD1. The junction had 5 bases not matched to a gene; V was cut back by 3 bases and J by 5 bases. The CDR3 covers 15 residues. DNA of the CDR3: TGTGCCAGCAGTTTTCAGGGGGCGCAGACCGGGGAGCTGTTTTTT. Its protein product is CASSFQGAQTGELFF.

CDR3 sequence (DNA): TGTGCCAGCAGCTTACGTTCCAGACCCTTGAACACCGGGGAGCTGTTTTTT. Translating gives CASSLRSRPLNTGELFF. This rearrangement joins TRBV7-3 to TRBJ2-2; D gene unclear. The germline CDR1 and CDR2 sequences are SGHTA and FQGTGA. The CDR3 runs 17 residues. V lost 2 bases, J lost 1 base, and 14 bases lay in between.

This chain connects TRBV19 to TRBJ1-6; D remains unclear. Trimming took 9 bases from V and 7 from J, leaving 13 bases between them. Germline V gene sequence: CDR1 LNHDA, CDR2 SQIVND (reference sequence). This CDR3 has 13 residues. CDR3 loop: CASGGLGNSPLHF. The CDR3, as DNA: TGTGCCAGCGGTGGTCTAGGAAATTCACCCCTCCACTTT.

This clonotype was detected many times. The V call is TRBV12-3 or TRBV12-4, the J call TRBJ2-7; TRBD1 agrees at 7 bases. CDR3 length equals 14 residues. Unmatched junction bases numbered 8, after V lost 3 bases and J lost 6 bases. The DNA for the CDR3 is TGTGCCAGCAGTTTCCGAGACAGGGCCTCCGAGCAGTACTTC. This encodes CASSFRDRASEQYF.

To note about this clonotype: At one end the junction does not follow the germline gene, possibly because of a read error. The CDR3 is CVSTPDRVAYNEQFF. CDR3 in DNA: TGTGTCAGCACCCCAGACAGGGTCGCCTACAATGAGCAGTTCTTC. This rearrangement joins TRBV12-3 or TRBV12-4 to TRBJ2-1; TRBD1 matches 7 bases. The CDR3 length is 15 residues.

The J gene is TRBJ2-5, the V gene TRBV11-2; D possibly matches TRBD1 or TRBD2 (6 bases each). Germline V gene sequence: CDR1 SGHAT, CDR2 FQNNGV. This CDR3 is 12 amino acids long. Trimming removed 6 bases at V and 9 bases at J, with 14 bases between. CDR3 in amino acids: CASSRIRGAQYF. The CDR3 DNA reads as TGTGCCAGCAGTCGAATTAGGGGGGCCCAGTACTTC.

This clonotype has a handful of counts. The rearrangement links TRBV7-2 to TRBJ2-3; D perhaps matches TRBD2 (5 bases). In germline, CDR1 is SGHTA, CDR2 FQGNSA. V was shortened by 4 bases and J by 4 bases, with 24 bases between the two germline ends. This CDR3 spans 18 amino acids. The CDR3 reads CASSSSPGLPRPADTQYF. The CDR3 bases are TGTGCCAGCAGCTCTAGTCCCGGACTCCCACGGCCCGCAGATACGCAGTATTTT.

The V and J genes are TRBV2 and TRBJ1-4; D might be TRBD1 (5 bases). Germline CDR1 reads SNHLY; CDR2 reads FYNNEI. V gave up 7 bases and J gave up 0 bases, with 12 bases separating them. The CDR3 extends over 15 amino acids. The CDR3 DNA is TGTGCCAGCAAAGGTAGACAGCCAACTAATGAAAAACTGTTTTTT. Its protein is CASKGRQPTNEKLFF.

V and J are TRBV12-3 or TRBV12-4 and TRBJ1-1; no definite D call. With 6 bases removed from V and 9 bases from J, the gap between germline ends came to 17 bases. This CDR3 contains 13 residues. This CDR3 is CASSPARPTQAFF. CDR3 sequence (DNA): TGTGCCAGCAGCCCGGCTAGACCAACTCAAGCTTTCTTT.